The sequence of this T cell receptor (beta chain) was determined in a study of cytomegalovirus exposure and HLA in healthy donors listed by TCRdb under 2017. Describing the broader study: According to a later analysis, the 120 or so validation repertoires were produced on the same platform as the roughly 600 repertoires of the first cohort. The study was designed to test whether signatures of past pathogen exposure could be identified by cataloging public T cell receptors. High-throughput TCR immunosequencing, statistical association of individual TCRs with disease status, and machine learning were combined to predict cytomegalovirus infection status. A separate validation cohort of 90 to 150 different subjects was used in addition to the approximately 700-subject first cohort.

The library was made by the immunoSEQ multiplex PCR assay. Turning to the authors' computational methods: To diagnose cytomegalovirus status from the catalog of TCR beta chain sequences, a statistical classification framework was built. Here the immuneACCESS table is served through TCRdb, limited to in-frame sequences with V and J called. Missing clones are a known gap in these copies; in checked studies unresolved V genes cover under half, and the rest lacks a known reason. That table furnishes V, J and clone size, whereas the DNA furnished D and trimming. This sample comprises over 150,000 clones, about 85% of them detected only once. 15% to 20% of the sample is in the top ten clones. Donors formed part of the validation cohort, which comprised over a hundred subjects and was distinct from the first cohort of 550 to 850 subjects. Worth noting for this clone: Its cognate antigen has yet to be identified. No much larger clone exists at a distance of one base, and base qualities are not known.

Trimming takes 3 bases from V and 2 bases from J, and the germline ends sit 17 bases apart. Taken from the germline V gene, the CDR1 and CDR2 loops are SGHRS and YFSETQ. Taken from cysteine to phenylalanine, the CDR3 has 16 residues. The read is trimmed to its CDR3 DNA, 48 bases read in frame from base 1. Overall study results and their limits: A total of 164 TCR beta chains were listed by the study as associated with cytomegalovirus. Across donors, most TCR sequences were observed very rarely, whereas some public TCRs were present in many individuals. In both the original and validation cohorts, the classifier was reported to diagnose cytomegalovirus status with high specificity and sensitivity. Subsequent analysis determined that TCRs grouped into clusters in the first cohort also showed a tendency toward co-occurrence across the 120 or so validation repertoires, and approximately 94% of cluster scores exceeded 0. All 120 or so repertoires were used to score co-occurrence in the validation cohort in a later analysis, because that analysis had no HLA typing for the cohort. According to the authors, the approach could potentially be generalized to other disease states and immunological phenotypes. In vitro tests confirmed that a few of the cytomegalovirus-associated TCR beta chains recognize cytomegalovirus antigens.

The TCR sequence derives from a young man in good health and CMV-seropositive. The V and J segments used are TRBV5-1 and TRBJ2-5; the D gene is possibly TRBD1, with 6 bases matching. Sequencing used PBMCs. CDR3 sequence: CASSYEPTGQQETQYF. The DNA reads as follows: TGCGCCAGCAGCTACGAACCGACAGGACAGCAAGAGACCCAGTACTTC.